This T cell receptor (beta chain) was recovered during a study of cytomegalovirus exposure and HLA in healthy donors. Study context: About 85 million unique TCR sequences came from HLA-typed donors in an early release. The study placed around 80% of its approximately 360 genotyped donors in the Caucasian-associated ancestry cluster.

PCR involved 60 Vbeta and 13 Jbeta primers. Clones were read by immunoSEQ multiplex PCR, and TCRdb kept only the in-frame ones, dropping some. The sample records about 140,000 clones, 68% being singletons. CDR3 length: 18 residues. Trimming removed 3 bases from V and 7 bases from J; junction bases left unmatched: 20. The V gene's germline CDR1 is GTSNPN and CDR2 SVGIG (reference sequence). Findings of the study overall: Researchers counted around 170 TCR beta chains as cytomegalovirus-associated.

As regards this clone: As yet, its antigen is unknown.

Sequences were obtained from PBMCs. This receptor was taken from a man between 60 and 75 years old in good health and CMV-seronegative. The genes are TRBV30 and TRBJ1-4; TRBD1 aligns across 7 bases. Written as DNA, the CDR3 is TGTGCCTGGAGGTCCGACAGGGTCGGGGCCAGGCTGGGTGAAAAACTGTTTTTT. It specifies CAWRSDRVGARLGEKLFF. Full variable domain (missing parts from reference TRBV30 and TRBJ1-4): SQTIHQWPATLVQPVGSPLSLECTVEGTSNPNLYWYRQAAGRGLQLLFYSVGIGQISSEVPQNLSASRPQDRQFILSSKKLLLSDSGFYLCAWRSDRVGARLGEKLFFGSGTQLSVL.